The T cell receptor (beta chain) described here comes from a study of control samples from healthy donors and cancer patients. Here immunoSEQ multiplex PCR was the method, and the copy in TCRdb shows in-frame clones only, minus some. The sample yields 70,000 to 90,000 clones, 85% to 95% seen once. The CDR3 consists of 15 residues. The V gene's germline CDR1 is KGHDR and CDR2 SFDVKD. Between the trimmed V and J ends, which lost 2 bases and 0 bases, there was a span of 9 bases. Sample: blood. The chain uses TRBV24-1 and TRBJ2-5; TRBD1 is a possible D gene (6 bases). The clonotype was recovered from a young woman in good health. The CDR3 DNA sequence: TGTGCCACCAGTGATTCGGACAGAGACCAAGAGACCCAGTACTTC. Encoded protein: CATSDSDRDQETQYF.